A selection of T cell receptor beta chains follows, all from one sample in a study of identical twins. TCRdb reprocessed the 5' RACE reads with MiXCR, giving one entry per CDR3 protein. The sample consists of some 900,000 distinct CDR3 sequences, over 9% of them appearing once. This same sample was also taken into another study, of yellow fever vaccine responses in identical twins.

Sequenced input: PBMCs. These receptors were taken from a woman aged 18-29 years in good health. Both conserved end residues are part of each CDR3. The order of the fields is J gene, clone size, D gene, V gene, CDR3 DNA, CDR3 protein. The D gene is left open where the match is weak. For some rows the clone size is stated as once, few or many, or as a class when expanded; others skip it.

TRBJ2-1 . . TRBV5-5 TGTGCCAGCAAGCTCGGGACTCTTAACAATGAGCAGTTCTTC CASKLGTLNNEQFF
TRBJ2-1 few TRBD2 TRBV4-2 TGTGCCAGCAGCCAAGACCTTAGCGGGGGGGCAAATGAGCAGTTCTTC CASSQDLSGGANEQFF
TRBJ2-2 . TRBD1 TRBV9 TGTGCCAGCAGCCCTCGGACAGGTTCCTGGGGCACCGGGGAGCTGTTTTTT CASSPRTGSWGTGELFF
TRBJ2-7 few . TRBV7-6 TGTGCCAGCAGCTTAGAAGGCACAGGGACCTACGAGCAGTACTTC CASSLEGTGTYEQYF
TRBJ2-5 . . TRBV29-1 TGCAGCGTTGTTAACCCTAGGGAAGAGACCCAGTACTTC CSVVNPREETQYF
TRBJ2-3 few TRBD2 TRBV6-2/TRBV6-3 TGTGCCAGCAGTTATAGTAGCGGGAGCTTAGATACGCAGTATTTT CASSYSSGSLDTQYF
TRBJ2-7 few . TRBV28 TGTGCCAGCAGTTTGGACGCCCCCTACGAGCAGTACTTC CASSLDAPYEQYF
TRBJ2-3 . TRBD2 TRBV20-1 TGCAGTGCTCTCAGGACTAGCGGGGGGGTGTCCACAGATACGCAGTATTTT CSALRTSGGVSTDTQYF
TRBJ2-7 few TRBD1 TRBV12-3/TRBV12-4 TGTGCCAGCAGTTCCCTGACAGGGAATCCCTACGAGCAGTACTTC CASSSLTGNPYEQYF
TRBJ2-3 many . TRBV5-1 TGCGCCAGCAGCTTGTTGGGTCTTGGCACAGATACGCAGTATTTT CASSLLGLGTDTQYF
TRBJ1-2 . . TRBV6-5 TGTGCCAGCAGTTACCAGGACAAAGGGTATGGCTACACCTTC CASSYQDKGYGYTF
TRBJ2-1 . . TRBV6-5 TGTGCCAGCAGTTACCGGCCTACGTCGGGCTCTATAAAGTACAATGAGCAGTTCTTC CASSYRPTSGSIKYNEQFF
TRBJ2-2 few . TRBV9 TGTGCCAGCAGCTCCCAGCCCGGGGAGCTGTTTTTT CASSSQPGELFF